A single sample gave rise to the 5 T cell receptor beta chains below, sequenced in a study of low-dose radiotherapy and immunotherapy resistance in tumors. Gene-specific TRAV and TRBV primers were used for first-strand cDNA, covering alpha and beta chains. Amplification, which lasted around 22 PCR cycles, used a constant-region primer and V-primer adapter to amplify TCRs. TCRdb used MiXCR to reprocess the reads, holding one entry per CDR3 protein. The data contain 14,000 to 15,000 distinct CDR3 sequences, about half of them seen just once; the ten biggest clones take up roughly 4%. The receptors were gathered from a human donor with advanced metastatic prostate, ovarian, gallbladder or colorectal cancer (not recorded which). This table probably holds off-target reads from a library built for another chain.

This clonotype was observed a single time. V is TRBV2 and J is TRBJ2-7; D might be TRBD1 (6 bases). The CDR3 is made up of 15 amino acids. V lost 6 bases and J 2 bases, leaving 17 bases between the germline ends. Germline CDR1 reads SNHLY; CDR2 reads FYNNEI. For the CDR3, the DNA is TGTGCCAGCAGAAAGGGGGAAAGAACAGCCTACGAGCAGTACTTC. Translation gives CASRKGERTAYEQYF.

The rearrangement links TRBV28 to TRBJ2-7, with D possibly TRBD1 on 7 matching bases. The CDR3 covers 14 residues. Trimming shortened V by 7 bases and J by 2 bases, and 15 bases separated the two germline ends. Germline assignment: CDR1 MDHEN and CDR2 SYDVKM. The CDR3 nucleotides are TGTGCCAGCACCCAGGGGGGTCTCACCTACGAGCAGTACTTC. Its protein is CASTQGGLTYEQYF.

The rearrangement uses TRBV12-3 or TRBV12-4 and TRBJ2-3, with a weak D call TRBD1 (6 bases). The germline V and J ends were trimmed by 5 bases and 0 bases, with 9 bases remaining between them. This CDR3 has 14 residues. The CDR3 loop reads CASSTGLSTDTQYF. The CDR3 nucleotides read TGTGCCAGCAGTACAGGGCTCAGCACAGATACGCAGTATTTT.

The rearrangement joins TRBV5-1 to TRBJ1-6; D call uncertain. The germline V gene encodes CDR1 SGHRS and CDR2 YFSETQ. Trimming took 0 bases from V and 9 from J, leaving 10 bases between them. The CDR3 has 14 residues. The CDR3 nucleotides are TGCGCCAGCAGCTTGGATCGGCGAAGTTCACCCCTCCACTTT. This gives the protein CASSLDRRSSPLHF.

The V and J genes are TRBV29-1 and TRBJ2-6, with a possible D match to TRBD2 (7 bases). CDR3 length: 18 amino acids. Trimming cost V 0 bases and J 4 bases, with 19 bases left between them. Germline V gene lookup returns CDR1 SQVTM and CDR2 ANQGSEA. The CDR3 loop reads CSVEDRLFGGPGANVLTF. The CDR3 DNA sequence: TGCAGCGTTGAAGATCGGTTGTTCGGGGGGCCCGGGGCCAACGTCCTGACTTTC.